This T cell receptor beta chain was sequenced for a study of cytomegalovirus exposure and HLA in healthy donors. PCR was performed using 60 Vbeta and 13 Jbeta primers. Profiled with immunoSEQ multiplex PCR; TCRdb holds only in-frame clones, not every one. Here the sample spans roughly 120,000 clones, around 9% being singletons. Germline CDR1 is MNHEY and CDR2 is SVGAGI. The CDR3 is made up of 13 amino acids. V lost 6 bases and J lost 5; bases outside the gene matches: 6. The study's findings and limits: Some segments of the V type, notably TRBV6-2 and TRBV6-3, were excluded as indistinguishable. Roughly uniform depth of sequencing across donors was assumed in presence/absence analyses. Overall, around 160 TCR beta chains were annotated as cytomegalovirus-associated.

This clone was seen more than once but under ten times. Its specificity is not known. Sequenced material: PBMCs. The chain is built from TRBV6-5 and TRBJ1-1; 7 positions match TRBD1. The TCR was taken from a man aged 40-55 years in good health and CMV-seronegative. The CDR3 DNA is TGTGCCAGCAGGAGGACAGGCGCTACTGAAGCTTTCTTT. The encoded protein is CASRRTGATEAFF.